Described below is a single TCR beta chain sequence and its context. Its specificity is not known. The data were taken from a study of T cell responses to AZD1222 COVID-19 vaccine. Study results and caveats: Without day 14 samples, only post-peak T cell repertoires were studied. Along spike, vaccine-associated CD4 TCRs were found throughout, with dominance at 160-218 and 743-854. Close to half of all spike-specific TCRs reportedly target regions of the variants that are unmutated.

Assay: immunoSEQ multiplex PCR; the TCRdb copy retains only in-frame clones and omits some. The data contain more than 35,000 clones, over 80% of them singletons. Germline values: CDR1 SEHNR, CDR2 FQNEAQ (reference sequence). The germline V and J ends were trimmed by 1 base and 7 bases, with 8 bases remaining between them. The CDR3 extends over 13 amino acids. This sample comprised peripheral blood, obtained on day 0 of AZD1222 vaccination. This TCR came from an adult in good health. V is TRBV7-9 and J is TRBJ1-5; D not certain. As DNA, the CDR3 is TGTGCCAGCAGCTTAGGGGCGGAACAGCCCCAGCATTTT. It encodes CASSLGAEQPQHF.